The 25 T cell receptor beta chains below all came from one sample that was sequenced in a study of stem cell transplantation in POMP-related autoinflammatory disease. Produced via immunoSEQ multiplex PCR; TCRdb's table is partial and in-frame only. In the table there are 33,000 or so clones, around nine tenths of which are singletons. The sample in question was CD4+ T cells from PBMCs, obtained before stem cell transplantation. The receptors stem from a human donor with POMP-related autoinflammation and immune dysregulation (PRAID).

This sequence joins TRBV5-5 and TRBJ1-4; D call uncertain. The CDR3 loop spans 13 amino acids. The germline V gene encodes CDR1 SGHKS and CDR2 YYEKEE (reference sequence). The ends were cut back, 0 bases at V and 10 bases at J, with 10 bases in the middle. The CDR3: CASSLGVVGKLFF. Written as DNA, the CDR3 is TGTGCCAGCAGCTTGGGAGTGGTAGGAAAACTGTTTTTT.

This clone was seen once. This chain connects TRBV11-2 to TRBJ2-1, with 10 bases lining up with TRBD2. The CDR3 has 16 amino acids. Germline loops: CDR1 SGHAT, CDR2 FQNNGV. The V segment lost 2 bases and the J segment 8 bases; nucleotides outside the gene matches: 9. In DNA form, the CDR3 reads TGTGCCAGCAGCTTAACTAGCGGGAACGGTATAGATGAGCAGTTCTTC. Protein: CASSLTSGNGIDEQFF.

The chain carries TRBV6-1 and TRBJ2-1, with 13 bases matching TRBD2. V gave up 1 base and J gave up 10 bases; unmatched junction bases: 4. Germline CDR1 reads MNHNS; CDR2 reads SASEGT. The CDR3 extends over 15 amino acids. CDR3 sequence reads: CASSEVGTSGVEQFF. The CDR3 DNA follows: TGTGCCAGCAGTGAAGTAGGGACTAGCGGGGTAGAGCAGTTCTTC.

V gene TRBV9 combines with J gene TRBJ2-2, with TRBD1 as a possible D gene (6 bases). V lost 0 bases to trimming and J lost 0 bases, with 12 bases between them. This CDR3 has 17 amino acids. Per the germline V gene, CDR1 is SGDLS and CDR2 is YYNGEE. CDR3 in amino acids: CASSVAPGGANTGELFF. DNA of the CDR3: TGTGCCAGCAGCGTAGCTCCTGGGGGCGCGAACACCGGGGAGCTGTTTTTT.

This clone was recorded only once. The chain couples TRBV6-5 to TRBJ2-6; D possibly corresponds to TRBD2 (6 bases). This CDR3 has 16 amino acids. The germline V gene encodes CDR1 MNHEY and CDR2 SVGAGI. V was pared by 2 bases and J by 0 bases, with 8 bases between. The CDR3 nucleotides read TGTGCCAGCAGTTACGGGGGGAACTCTGGGGCCAACGTCCTGACTTTC. It yields the protein CASSYGGNSGANVLTF.

V is TRBV7-2 and J is TRBJ2-3; D gene unclear. The CDR3 extends over 12 amino acids. Trimming stripped 1 base from V and 2 bases from J, with 1 base between. Germline V gives CDR1 SGHTA, CDR2 FQGNSA. In DNA form, the CDR3 reads TGTGCCAGCAGCTTAGACACAGATACGCAGTATTTT. Amino acids: CASSLDTDTQYF.

The chain uses TRBV11-3 and TRBJ1-6; 7 bases line up with TRBD1. Germline values: CDR1 SGHNT, CDR2 YENEEA. The CDR3 extends over 12 amino acids. V shed 5 bases, J shed 10 bases, and the junction held 2 bases outside the gene matches. The CDR3 DNA reads TGTGCCAGCAGCCTCAGGGGGTCACCCCTCCACTTT. It encodes CASSLRGSPLHF.

The V gene is TRBV28, the J gene TRBJ1-2; D is unresolved. The CDR3 has 14 residues. Germline V gene sequence: CDR1 MDHEN, CDR2 SYDVKM. The V gene lost 4 bases and the J gene lost 5 bases, with 14 bases spanning the gap. CDR3 loop: CASSWQDLLYGYTF. For the CDR3, the DNA is TGTGCCAGCAGTTGGCAGGATCTACTTTATGGCTACACCTTC.

The chain uses TRBV4-1 and TRBJ1-1, with D tentatively TRBD1 (5 bases). Germline values: CDR1 MGHRA, CDR2 YSYEKL. CDR3 length equals 17 residues. Trimming pared 3 bases from V and 0 bases from J, leaving 17 bases between. DNA for the CDR3: TGCGCCAGCAGCCATCCTAAGGGGCGGGTGATGAACACTGAAGCTTTCTTT. Protein sequence: CASSHPKGRVMNTEAFF.

The chain links TRBV7-9 to TRBJ1-4; no firm D call. The V end was cut by 4 bases, the J end by 0 bases, with 12 bases between. Germline CDR1 reads SEHNR; CDR2 reads FQNEAQ (reference sequence). The CDR3 is made up of 16 amino acids. The CDR3 DNA follows: TGTGCCAGCAGCTCCTATCCCAGCGCAACTAATGAAAAACTGTTTTTT. Protein: CASSSYPSATNEKLFF.

CDR3: CASRNRVFQPQHF. The CDR3 bases are TGTGCCAGCAGAAACAGGGTTTTTCAGCCCCAGCATTTT. V usage is TRBV6-6 and J usage is TRBJ1-5; D may be TRBD1 (6 bases). From germline, CDR1 is MNHNY and CDR2 SVGAGI (reference sequence). The CDR3 runs 13 residues. The V and J ends lost 6 bases and 6 bases respectively, with 12 bases between them.

This clone was seen only once. The chain carries TRBV7-8 and TRBJ1-1, with D tentatively TRBD1 (5 bases). Per germline, CDR1 SGHVS and CDR2 FQNEAQ. Between the trimmed V and J ends, which lost 4 bases and 0 bases, there was a span of 24 bases. The CDR3 has 19 residues. The CDR3 DNA is TGTGCCAGCAGCTGGTCAGAGGGGCGCGCCCCTCAAATGAACACTGAAGCTTTCTTT. Amino acids: CASSWSEGRAPQMNTEAFF. Drawing the rest from reference TRBV7-8 and TRBJ1-1, the complete variable domain is GAGVSQSPRYKVAKRGQDVALRCDPISGHVSLFWYQQALGQGPEFLTYFQNEAQLDKSGLPSDRFFAERPEGSVSTLKIQRTQQEDSAVYLCASSWSEGRAPQMNTEAFFGQGTRLTVV.

This chain uses TRBV19 with TRBJ2-7; 9 nucleotides agree with TRBD1. Losses at the gene ends were 4 bases for V and 0 bases for J; bases not matched to a gene: 7. The CDR3 covers 16 residues. Per the germline V gene, CDR1 is LNHDA and CDR2 is SQIVND (reference sequence). This CDR3 is CASSRTGGAFSYEQYF. The CDR3 DNA follows: TGTGCCAGTAGTAGAACAGGGGGCGCTTTCTCCTACGAGCAGTACTTC.

V usage is TRBV29-1 and J usage is TRBJ2-7; 8 positions match TRBD1. The CDR3 covers 13 residues. The V gene end was trimmed by 7 bases and the J gene end by 0 bases; junction bases not matched to a gene: 5. Germline lookup yields CDR1 SQVTM and CDR2 ANQGSEA. The CDR3 is CSGPGQVSYEQYF. As DNA, the CDR3 is TGCAGCGGCCCGGGACAGGTCTCCTACGAGCAGTACTTC.

V gene TRBV19 combines with J gene TRBJ1-1, with D uncertain. The CDR3 loop spans 14 amino acids. Germline assignment: CDR1 LNHDA and CDR2 SQIVND (reference sequence). Deletions cut 5 bases from V and 8 bases from J, with 18 bases between. CDR3 in DNA: TGTGCCAGTAGTCAGATGACGCTCGAACTGGAAGCTTTCTTT. As protein: CASSQMTLELEAFF.

The rearrangement links TRBV5-4 to TRBJ2-2, with a tentative D call TRBD1 (6 bases). Deletions cut 4 bases from V and 4 bases from J, with 11 bases between. Germline loops: CDR1 SGHNT, CDR2 YYREEE (reference sequence). The CDR3 runs 14 residues. CDR3 residues: CASSNRAATGELFF. CDR3 sequence (DNA): TGTGCCAGCAGCAACAGGGCCGCCACCGGGGAGCTGTTTTTT.

The CDR3 is CASSSVWDKSTDTQYF. In DNA, the CDR3 is TGCGCCAGCAGCTCGGTTTGGGACAAAAGCACAGATACGCAGTATTTT. This sequence joins TRBV5-1 and TRBJ2-3; tentative D call: TRBD1 (6 bases). This CDR3 contains 16 residues. Deletions cut 3 bases from V and 0 bases from J, with 14 bases between. Germline CDR1 SGHRS, CDR2 YFSETQ.

The chain has TRBV7-8 and TRBJ2-5; D not resolved. The germline V gene encodes CDR1 SGHVS and CDR2 FQNEAQ. CDR3 length equals 16 residues. Trimming removed 4 bases from V and 4 bases from J, with 19 bases in between. This chain's CDR3 is CASSSIRVALLETQYF. In nucleotides, the CDR3 is TGTGCCAGCAGCTCTATCCGGGTAGCCCTCCTAGAGACCCAGTACTTC.

The gene calls are TRBV9 and TRBJ1-3; D is uncertain. Trimming removed 0 bases at V and 0 bases at J, with 7 bases between. The length of the CDR3 is 15 residues. Germline CDR1 and CDR2: SGDLS and YYNGEE. The chain's CDR3 is CASSVDRSSGNTIYF. CDR3 coding DNA: TGTGCCAGCAGCGTAGACCGGAGCTCTGGAAACACCATATATTTT.

V is TRBV5-1 and J is TRBJ2-7, with D hard to call. This CDR3 has 14 residues. Germline-derived CDR1 and CDR2 are SGHRS and YFSETQ. Trimming shortened V by 0 bases and J by 2 bases, and 9 bases separated the two germline ends. CDR3 sequence reads: CASSLAAGAYEQYF. The CDR3 DNA reads TGCGCCAGCAGCTTGGCCGCTGGCGCCTACGAGCAGTACTTC.

The V and J genes are TRBV5-5 and TRBJ1-1; no firm D call. V was trimmed by 4 bases and J by 3 bases, leaving 10 bases between them. The CDR3 runs to 13 residues. Germline CDR1 and CDR2: SGHKS and YYEKEE (reference sequence). The CDR3 is CASSATGYTEAFF. CDR3 DNA sequence: TGTGCCAGCAGCGCAACGGGCTACACTGAAGCTTTCTTT.

In its sample, this clone was seen once. This chain links TRBV5-1 with TRBJ2-5; D gene unclear. The CDR3 length is 13 residues. The germline CDR1 and CDR2 sequences are SGHRS and YFSETQ. Trimming removed 2 bases from V and 0 bases from J, with 5 bases in between. CDR3 amino acids: CASSFNNQETQYF. CDR3 DNA sequence: TGCGCCAGCAGCTTTAACAACCAAGAGACCCAGTACTTC. Full variable domain (rest looked up from reference TRBV5-1 and TRBJ2-5): KAGVTQTPRYLIKTRGQQVTLSCSPISGHRSVSWYQQTPGQGLQFLFEYFSETQRNKGNFPGRFSGRQFSNSRSEMNVSTLELGDSALYLCASSFNNQETQYFGPGTRLLVL.

This sequence joins TRBV29-1 and TRBJ2-3, with TRBD2 matching 7 bases. The V gene end was trimmed by 8 bases and the J gene end by 2 bases; junction bases not matched to a gene: 7. The CDR3 spans 13 residues. The germline V gene has CDR1 SQVTM and CDR2 ANQGSEA. CDR3 DNA: TGCAGCTCCCGGACTAGACTCACAGATACGCAGTATTTT. It encodes CSSRTRLTDTQYF.

The genes are TRBV4-1 and TRBJ1-1; no reliable D call. The length of the CDR3 is 15 residues. CDR1 is MGHRA and CDR2 is YSYEKL in the germline V gene. V gave up 4 bases and J gave up 0 bases, with 12 bases separating them. The CDR3 loop reads CASSPWTVMNTEAFF. For the CDR3, the DNA is TGCGCCAGCAGCCCTTGGACGGTTATGAACACTGAAGCTTTCTTT.

The J gene is TRBJ2-7, the V gene TRBV2, with TRBD1 identical over 9 bases. Germline loops: CDR1 SNHLY, CDR2 FYNNEI. V gave up 2 bases and J gave up 3 bases; unmatched junction bases: 5. The CDR3 spans 15 residues. CDR3 nucleotides: TGTGCCAGCAGTGAAAGCGGGACAGGGATCTACGAGCAGTACTTC. It encodes CASSESGTGIYEQYF.